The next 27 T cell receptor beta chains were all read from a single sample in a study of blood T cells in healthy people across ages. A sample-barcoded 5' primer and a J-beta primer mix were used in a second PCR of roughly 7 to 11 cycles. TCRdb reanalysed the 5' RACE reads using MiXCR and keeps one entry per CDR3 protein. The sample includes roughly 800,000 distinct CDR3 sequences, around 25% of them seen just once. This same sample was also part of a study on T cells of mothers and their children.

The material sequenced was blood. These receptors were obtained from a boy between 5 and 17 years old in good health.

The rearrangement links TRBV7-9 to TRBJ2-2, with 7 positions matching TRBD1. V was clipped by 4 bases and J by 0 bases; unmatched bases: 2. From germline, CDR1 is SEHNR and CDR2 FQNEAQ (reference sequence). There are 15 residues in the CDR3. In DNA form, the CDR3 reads TGTGCCAGCAGCTATGGACAGGCGAACACCGGGGAGCTGTTTTTT. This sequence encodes CASSYGQANTGELFF.

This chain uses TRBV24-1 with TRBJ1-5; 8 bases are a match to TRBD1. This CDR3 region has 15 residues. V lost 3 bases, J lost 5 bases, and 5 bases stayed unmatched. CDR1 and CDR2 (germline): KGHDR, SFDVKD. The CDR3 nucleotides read TGTGCCACCAGTGATGTGACAGGGGCTGATCAGCCCCAGCATTTT. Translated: CATSDVTGADQPQHF.

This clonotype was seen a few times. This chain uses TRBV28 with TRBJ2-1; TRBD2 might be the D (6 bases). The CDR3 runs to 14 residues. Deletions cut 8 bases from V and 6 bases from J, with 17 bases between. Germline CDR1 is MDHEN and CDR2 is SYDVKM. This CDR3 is CASRGDFDFNEQFF. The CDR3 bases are TGTGCCAGCCGAGGGGACTTCGACTTCAATGAGCAGTTCTTC.

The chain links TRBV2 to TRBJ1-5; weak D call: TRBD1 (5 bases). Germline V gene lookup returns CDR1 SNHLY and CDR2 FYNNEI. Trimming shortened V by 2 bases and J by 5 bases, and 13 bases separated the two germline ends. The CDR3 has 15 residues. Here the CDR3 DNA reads TGTGCCAGCAGTGAAAGGTGGGGGGACTATCAGCCCCAGCATTTT. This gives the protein CASSERWGDYQPQHF.

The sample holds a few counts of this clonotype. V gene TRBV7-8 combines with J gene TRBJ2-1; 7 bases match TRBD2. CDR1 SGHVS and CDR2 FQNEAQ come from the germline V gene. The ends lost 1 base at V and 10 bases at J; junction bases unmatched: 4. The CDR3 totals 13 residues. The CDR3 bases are TGTGCCAGCAGCTTAGAAGGGGAGGGGGAGCAGTTCTTC. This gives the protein CASSLEGEGEQFF.

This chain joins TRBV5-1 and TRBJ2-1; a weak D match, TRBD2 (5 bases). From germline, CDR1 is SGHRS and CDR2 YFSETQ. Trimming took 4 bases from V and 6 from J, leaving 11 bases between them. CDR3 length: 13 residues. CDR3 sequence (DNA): TGCGCCAGCAGCCCGGGGTCCACCAATGAGCAGTTCTTC. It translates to CASSPGSTNEQFF.

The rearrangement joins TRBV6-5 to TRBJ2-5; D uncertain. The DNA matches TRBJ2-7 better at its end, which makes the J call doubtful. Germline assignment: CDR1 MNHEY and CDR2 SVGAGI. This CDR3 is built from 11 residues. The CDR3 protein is CASSQGTEQYF. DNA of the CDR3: TGTGCCAGCAGTCAAGGAACCGAGCAGTACTTC.

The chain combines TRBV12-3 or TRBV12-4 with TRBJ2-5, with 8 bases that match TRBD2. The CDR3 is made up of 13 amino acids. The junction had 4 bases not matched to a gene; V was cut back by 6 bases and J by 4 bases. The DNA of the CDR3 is TGTGCCAGCAGATCGAGCGGGGGAGAGACCCAGTACTTC. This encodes CASRSSGGETQYF.

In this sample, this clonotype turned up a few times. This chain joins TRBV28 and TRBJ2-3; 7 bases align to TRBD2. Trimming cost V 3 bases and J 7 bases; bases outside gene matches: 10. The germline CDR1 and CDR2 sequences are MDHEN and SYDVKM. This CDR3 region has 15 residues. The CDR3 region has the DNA TGTGCCAGCAGTTTTACTAGCGTACGAGCTCATACGCAGTATTTT. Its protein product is CASSFTSVRAHTQYF. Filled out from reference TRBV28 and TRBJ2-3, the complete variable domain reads DVKVTQSSRYLVKRTGEKVFLECVQDMDHENMFWYRQDPGLGLRLIYFSYDVKMKEKGDIPEGYSVSREKKERFSLILESASTNQTSMYLCASSFTSVRAHTQYFGPGTRLTVL.

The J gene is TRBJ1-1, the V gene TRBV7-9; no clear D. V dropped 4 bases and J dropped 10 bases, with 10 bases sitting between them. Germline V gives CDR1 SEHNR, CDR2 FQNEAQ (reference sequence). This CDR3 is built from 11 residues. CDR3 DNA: TGTGCCAGCAGCTCCTCCGAGGGAGCTTTCTTT. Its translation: CASSSSEGAFF.

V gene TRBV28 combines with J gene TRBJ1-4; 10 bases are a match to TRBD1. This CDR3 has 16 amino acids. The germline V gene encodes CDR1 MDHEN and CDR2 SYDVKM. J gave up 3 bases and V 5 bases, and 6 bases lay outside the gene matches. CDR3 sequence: CASSIGTGVPNEKLFF. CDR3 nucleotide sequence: TGTGCCAGCAGTATTGGGACAGGGGTTCCTAATGAAAAACTGTTTTTT.

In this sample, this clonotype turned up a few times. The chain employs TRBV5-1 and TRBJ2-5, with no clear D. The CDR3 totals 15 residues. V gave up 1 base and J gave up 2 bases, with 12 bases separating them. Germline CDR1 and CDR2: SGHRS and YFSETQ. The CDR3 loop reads CASSLRSLLQETQYF. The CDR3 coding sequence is TGCGCCAGCAGCTTGCGCAGCCTCCTTCAAGAGACCCAGTACTTC.

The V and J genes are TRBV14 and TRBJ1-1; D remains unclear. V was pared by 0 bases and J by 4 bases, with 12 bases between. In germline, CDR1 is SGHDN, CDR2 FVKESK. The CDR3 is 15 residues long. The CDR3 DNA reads TGTGCCAGCAGCCAAGATCGGGGTCGGGGCACTGAAGCTTTCTTT. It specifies CASSQDRGRGTEAFF. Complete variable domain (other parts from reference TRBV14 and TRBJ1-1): EAGVTQFPSHSVIEKGQTVTLRCDPISGHDNLYWYRRVMGKEIKFLLHFVKESKQDESGMPNNRFLAERTGGTYSTLKVQPAELEDSGVYFCASSQDRGRGTEAFFGQGTRLTVV.

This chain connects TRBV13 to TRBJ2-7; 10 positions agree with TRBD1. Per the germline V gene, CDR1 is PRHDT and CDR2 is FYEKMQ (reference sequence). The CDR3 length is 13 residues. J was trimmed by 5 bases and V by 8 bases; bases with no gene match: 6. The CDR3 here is CASAGQGRDEQYF. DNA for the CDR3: TGTGCCAGCGCGGGACAGGGGCGTGACGAGCAGTACTTC.

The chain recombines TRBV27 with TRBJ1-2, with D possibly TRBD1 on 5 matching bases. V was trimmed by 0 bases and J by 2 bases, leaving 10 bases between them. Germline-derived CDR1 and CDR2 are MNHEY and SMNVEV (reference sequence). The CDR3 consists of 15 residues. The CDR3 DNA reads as TGTGCCAGCAGTTTATCCCCCACAGGAAACTATGGCTACACCTTC. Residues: CASSLSPTGNYGYTF.

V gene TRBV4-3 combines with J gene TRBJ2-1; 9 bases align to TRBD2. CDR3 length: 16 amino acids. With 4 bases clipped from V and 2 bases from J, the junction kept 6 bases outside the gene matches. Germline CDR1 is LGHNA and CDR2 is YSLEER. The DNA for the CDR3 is TGCGCCAGCAGCCTCGAGCTAGCGGGGCCCTACAATGAGCAGTTCTTC. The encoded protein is CASSLELAGPYNEQFF.

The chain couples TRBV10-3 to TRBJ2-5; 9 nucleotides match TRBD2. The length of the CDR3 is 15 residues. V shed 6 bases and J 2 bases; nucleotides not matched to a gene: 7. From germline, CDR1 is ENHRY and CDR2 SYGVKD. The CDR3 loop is CAIRGGSGGQETQYF. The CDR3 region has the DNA TGTGCCATCAGGGGGGGTAGCGGGGGACAAGAGACCCAGTACTTC.

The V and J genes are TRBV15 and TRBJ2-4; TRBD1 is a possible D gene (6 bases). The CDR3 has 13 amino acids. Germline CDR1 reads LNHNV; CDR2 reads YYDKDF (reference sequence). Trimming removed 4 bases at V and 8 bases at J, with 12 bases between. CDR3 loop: CATSMGARDIQYF. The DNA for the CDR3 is TGTGCCACCAGCATGGGGGCGAGGGACATTCAGTACTTC.

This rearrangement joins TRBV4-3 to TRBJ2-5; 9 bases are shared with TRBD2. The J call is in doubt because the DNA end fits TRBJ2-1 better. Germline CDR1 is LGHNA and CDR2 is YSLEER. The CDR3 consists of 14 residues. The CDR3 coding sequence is TGCGCCAGCAGCCGGTGGACTAGCGTGATAGAGCAGTTCTTC. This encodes CASSRWTSVIEQFF.

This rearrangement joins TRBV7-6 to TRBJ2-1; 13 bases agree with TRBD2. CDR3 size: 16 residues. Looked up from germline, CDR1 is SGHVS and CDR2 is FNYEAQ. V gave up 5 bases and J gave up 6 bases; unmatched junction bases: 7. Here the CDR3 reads CASSPETSGRSNEQFF. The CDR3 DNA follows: TGTGCCAGCAGCCCGGAGACTAGCGGGAGGAGCAATGAGCAGTTCTTC.

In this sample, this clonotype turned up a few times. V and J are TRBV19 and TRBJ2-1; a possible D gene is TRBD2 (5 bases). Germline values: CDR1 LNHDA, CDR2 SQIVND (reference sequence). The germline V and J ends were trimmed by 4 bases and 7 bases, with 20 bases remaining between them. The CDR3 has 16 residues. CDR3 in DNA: TGTGCCAGTAGTACGTTAGCGCGTACCGTTTCAAATGAGCAGTTCTTC. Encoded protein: CASSTLARTVSNEQFF.

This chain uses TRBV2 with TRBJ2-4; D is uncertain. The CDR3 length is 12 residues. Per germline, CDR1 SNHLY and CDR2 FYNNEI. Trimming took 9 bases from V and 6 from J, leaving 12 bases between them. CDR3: CASRIDGNIQYF. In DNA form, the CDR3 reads TGTGCCAGTAGAATTGACGGAAACATTCAGTACTTC.

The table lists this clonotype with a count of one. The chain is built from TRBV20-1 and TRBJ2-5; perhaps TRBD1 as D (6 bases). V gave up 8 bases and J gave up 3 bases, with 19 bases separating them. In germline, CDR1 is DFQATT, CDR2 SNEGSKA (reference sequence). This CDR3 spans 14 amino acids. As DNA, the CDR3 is TGCAGTTTTGAGCCGGGACAAAAGAAAGAGACCCAGTACTTC. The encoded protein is CSFEPGQKKETQYF.

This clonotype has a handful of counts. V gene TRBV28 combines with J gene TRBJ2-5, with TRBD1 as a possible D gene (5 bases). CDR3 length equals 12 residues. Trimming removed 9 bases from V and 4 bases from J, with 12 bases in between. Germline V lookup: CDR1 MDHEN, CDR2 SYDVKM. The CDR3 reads CASDRGGETQYF. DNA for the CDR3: TGTGCCAGTGACAGAGGCGGAGAGACCCAGTACTTC.

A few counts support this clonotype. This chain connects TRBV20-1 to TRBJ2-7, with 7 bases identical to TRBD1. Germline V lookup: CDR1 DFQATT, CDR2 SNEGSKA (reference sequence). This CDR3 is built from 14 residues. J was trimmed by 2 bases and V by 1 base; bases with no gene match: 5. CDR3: CSARGFGTAYEQYF. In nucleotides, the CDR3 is TGCAGTGCTAGAGGATTCGGGACAGCCTACGAGCAGTACTTC.

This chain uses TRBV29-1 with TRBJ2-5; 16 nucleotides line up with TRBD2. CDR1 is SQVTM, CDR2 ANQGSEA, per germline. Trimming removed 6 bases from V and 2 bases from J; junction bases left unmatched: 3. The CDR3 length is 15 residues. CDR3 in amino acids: CSVGTSGRGQETQYF. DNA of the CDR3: TGCAGCGTCGGGACTAGCGGGAGGGGGCAAGAGACCCAGTACTTC.

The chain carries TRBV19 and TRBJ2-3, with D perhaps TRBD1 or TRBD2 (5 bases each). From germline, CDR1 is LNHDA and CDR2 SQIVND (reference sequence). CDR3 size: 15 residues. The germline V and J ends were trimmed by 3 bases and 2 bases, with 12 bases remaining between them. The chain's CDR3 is CASSIARGPTDTQYF. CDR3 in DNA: TGTGCCAGTAGTATTGCCCGGGGACCCACAGATACGCAGTATTTT.